Listed below are T cell receptor beta chains from one sample, sequenced in a study of cytomegalovirus exposure and HLA in healthy donors. TCRdb's copy holds only in-frame clones and misses some; the assay was immunoSEQ multiplex PCR. Of 130,000 or so clones detected, roughly 73% appear once; the ten largest clones hold 3.3%. Sequenced: PBMCs. These receptors originate from a man aged 40-55 years in good health and CMV-seronegative. CDR3s include the opening cysteine and the closing phenylalanine or tryptophan. The D gene is left open where the match is weak. Not all rows give a size; the values are once, few, many and, for expanded clones, a class.

v_call	clone_size	j_call	d_call	cdr3_nt	cdr3_aa
TRBV7-8	once	TRBJ1-2	TRBD1	TGTGCCAGCAGCCCCTCCGGGACAGGGGCTAGGCGCTACACCTTC	CASSPSGTGARRYTF
TRBV5-1	once	TRBJ1-2	-	TGCGCCAGCAGCACGGACGGAGGAACCGCCTATGGCTACACCTTC	CASSTDGGTAYGYTF
TRBV6-5	few	TRBJ1-4	-	TGTGCCAGCAGTTACTCGACAAGGGGAAAAGAAAAACTGTTTTTT	CASSYSTRGKEKLFF
TRBV27	-	TRBJ2-7	TRBD1	TGTGCCAGCAGTTTAGTAGGGACAGGGTCCAACGAGCAGTACTTC	CASSLVGTGSNEQYF
TRBV7-2	-	TRBJ1-1	TRBD1	TGTGCCAGCAGCCCCCCAAAGACAGGGGCGTTGGTGAAAGCTTTCTTT	CASSPPKTGALVKAFF
TRBV5-1	few	TRBJ2-3	TRBD2	TGCGCCAGCAGCGCGGGGGGCACAGATACGCAGTATTTT	CASSAGGTDTQYF
TRBV5-1	few	TRBJ1-4	TRBD1	TGCGCCAGCAGCCTCGGACAGGGCGGTAATGAAAAACTGTTTTTT	CASSLGQGGNEKLFF
TRBV10-3	-	TRBJ2-7	-	TGTGCCGTCGCCAGGGTTGGGACCTACGAGCAGTACTTC	CAVARVGTYEQYF
TRBV9	-	TRBJ2-3	TRBD2	TGTGCCAGCAGCGTAGGGACTAGCCCAGATACGCAGTATTTT	CASSVGTSPDTQYF
TRBV6-5	few	TRBJ1-1	-	TGTGCCAGCAGTGTCGTAGCGAACACTGAAGCTTTCTTT	CASSVVANTEAFF
TRBV19	-	TRBJ2-1	-	TGTGCCAGTAGGGGCGGGGCAACCTACAATGAGCAGTTCTTC	CASRGGATYNEQFF
TRBV6-5	-	TRBJ1-3	-	TGTGCCAGCAGGCACAGGGCATTGTCTGGAAACACCATATATTTT	CASRHRALSGNTIYF
TRBV7-9	-	TRBJ2-2	TRBD1	TGTGCCAGCAGCCTAGTGGGGGCGGACAGGGGGCGCCCCACCGGGGAGCTGTTTTTT	CASSLVGADRGRPTGELFF
TRBV9	-	TRBJ2-5	-	TGTGCCAGCAGCGCGGACTCCGGGTCCCAGTACTTC	CASSADSGSQYF
TRBV19	-	TRBJ2-7	-	TGTGCCAGTAGTCCAAATGGAGGGGACGAGCAGTACTTC	CASSPNGGDEQYF